The TCR beta chain described here comes from a study of cytomegalovirus exposure and HLA in healthy donors. The CDR3 is 16 amino acids. Looked up from germline, CDR1 is SGHVS and CDR2 is FNYEAQ. Note on this clone: As yet, its antigen is unknown.

Study-wide findings and caveats: The study had only CMV serostatus as immune exposure information. 164 TCR beta chains were listed as cytomegalovirus-associated. As a later analysis showed, a missense DCLRE1C variant was linked to trimming of TCR beta V- and J-genes. According to a later analysis, donors in an Asian-associated ancestry cluster reportedly had fewer N-insertions than the approximately 670-donor mean.

PCR involved 60 Vbeta and 13 Jbeta primers. The method was immunoSEQ multiplex PCR; TCRdb's version includes in-frame clones alone and lacks a portion of them. The data contain fewer than 150,000 clones, more than 70% of them singletons. The chain is built from TRBV7-6 and TRBJ2-5, with D possibly matching TRBD2 (6 bases). Near its end, the DNA agrees better with TRBJ2-7, so the J call may be wrong. This sequence originates from a woman in her 30s in good health and CMV-seropositive. The source material was PBMCs. CDR3 residues: CASSLGPAGSSYEQYF. The CDR3, as DNA: TGTGCCAGCAGCTTAGGGCCCGCGGGGAGCTCCTACGAGCAGTACTTC.